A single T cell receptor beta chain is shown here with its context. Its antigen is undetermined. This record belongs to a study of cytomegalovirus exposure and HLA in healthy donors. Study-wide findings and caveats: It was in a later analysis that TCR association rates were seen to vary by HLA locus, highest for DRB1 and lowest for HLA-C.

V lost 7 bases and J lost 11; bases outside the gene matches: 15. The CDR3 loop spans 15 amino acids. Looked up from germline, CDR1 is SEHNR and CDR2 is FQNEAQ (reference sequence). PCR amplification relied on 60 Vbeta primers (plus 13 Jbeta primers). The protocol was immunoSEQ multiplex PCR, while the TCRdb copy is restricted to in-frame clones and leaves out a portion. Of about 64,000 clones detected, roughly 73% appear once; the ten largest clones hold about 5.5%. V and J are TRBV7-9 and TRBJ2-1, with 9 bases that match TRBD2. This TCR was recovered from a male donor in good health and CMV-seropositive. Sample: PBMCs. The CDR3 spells CASKSAGGQLGQQFF. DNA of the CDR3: TGTGCCAGCAAAAGCGCGGGGGGGCAACTGGGTCAGCAGTTCTTC.